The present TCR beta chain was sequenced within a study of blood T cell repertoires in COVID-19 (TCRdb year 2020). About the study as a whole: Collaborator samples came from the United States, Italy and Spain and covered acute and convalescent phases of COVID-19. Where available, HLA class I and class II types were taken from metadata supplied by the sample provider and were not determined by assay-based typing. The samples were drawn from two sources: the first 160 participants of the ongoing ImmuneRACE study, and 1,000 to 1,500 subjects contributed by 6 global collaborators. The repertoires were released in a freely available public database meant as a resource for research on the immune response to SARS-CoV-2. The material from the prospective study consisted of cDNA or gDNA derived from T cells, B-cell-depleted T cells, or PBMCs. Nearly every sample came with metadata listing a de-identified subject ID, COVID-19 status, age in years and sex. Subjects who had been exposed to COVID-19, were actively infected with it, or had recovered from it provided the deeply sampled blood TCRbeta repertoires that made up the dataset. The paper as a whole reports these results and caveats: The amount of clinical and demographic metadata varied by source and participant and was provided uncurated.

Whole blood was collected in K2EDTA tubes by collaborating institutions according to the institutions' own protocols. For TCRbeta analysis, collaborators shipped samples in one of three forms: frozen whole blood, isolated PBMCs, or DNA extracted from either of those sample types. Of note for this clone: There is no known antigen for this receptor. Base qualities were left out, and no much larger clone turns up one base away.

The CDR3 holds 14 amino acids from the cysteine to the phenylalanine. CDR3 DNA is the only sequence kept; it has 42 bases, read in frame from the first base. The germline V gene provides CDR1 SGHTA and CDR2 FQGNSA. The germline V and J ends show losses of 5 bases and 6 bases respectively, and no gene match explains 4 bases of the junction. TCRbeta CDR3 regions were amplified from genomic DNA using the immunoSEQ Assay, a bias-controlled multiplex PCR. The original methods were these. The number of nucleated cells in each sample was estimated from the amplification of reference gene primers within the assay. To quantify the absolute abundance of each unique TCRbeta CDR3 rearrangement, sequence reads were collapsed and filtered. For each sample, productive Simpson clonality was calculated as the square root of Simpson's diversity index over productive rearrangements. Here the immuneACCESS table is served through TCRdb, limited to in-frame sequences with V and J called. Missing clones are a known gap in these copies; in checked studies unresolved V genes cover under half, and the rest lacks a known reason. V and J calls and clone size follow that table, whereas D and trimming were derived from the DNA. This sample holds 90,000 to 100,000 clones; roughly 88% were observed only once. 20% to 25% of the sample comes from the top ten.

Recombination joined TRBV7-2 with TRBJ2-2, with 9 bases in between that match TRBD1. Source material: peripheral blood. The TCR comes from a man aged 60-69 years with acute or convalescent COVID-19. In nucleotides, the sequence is TGTGCCAGCAGCCCACAGGGGGCGGCCGGGGAGCTGTTTTTT. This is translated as CASSPQGAAGELFF.